This note documents a single T cell receptor beta chain sequence. Germline V gives CDR1 MNHEY, CDR2 SMNVEV (reference sequence). Trimming shortened V by 2 bases and J by 5 bases, and 15 bases separated the two germline ends. This CDR3 spans 15 amino acids. The authors reverse transcribed roughly 0.45 to 1 ug RNA with random hexamers. The authors amplified TCR beta CDR3 across 54 Vbeta and 13 Jbeta using immunoSEQ multiplex PCR. TCRdb redid the calling of the immunoSEQ multiplex PCR reads with MiXCR, one entry per CDR3 protein. The repertoire holds some 140,000 distinct CDR3 sequences, with approximately 95% as singletons. This sample was included in a study of CD8 T cells in Susac syndrome.

The chain is built from TRBV27 and TRBJ2-5; D perhaps matches TRBD1 (5 bases). The specimen sequenced was CD8+ T cells from PBMCs. This receptor was identified in a human donor with Susac syndrome. CDR3 residues: CASSLGAAARETQYF. The CDR3 DNA is TGTGCCAGCAGTTTAGGGGCGGCCGCTCGGGAGACCCAGTACTTC.